Below, one T cell receptor (beta chain) is given with its context. This sample was taken from a study of T cell responses to AZD1222 COVID-19 vaccine. The repertoire was sequenced with immunoSEQ multiplex PCR; TCRdb's copy has only in-frame clones and lacks some. The sample records some 95,000 clones, 70% to 90% being singletons. This sample comprised peripheral blood, obtained 28 days after the second AZD1222 dose. This clonotype was obtained from an adult who received the AZD1222 COVID-19 vaccine.

The CDR3 is CASTQGLSGANVLTF. As DNA, the CDR3 is TGTGCCAGCACCCAAGGGCTCTCTGGGGCCAACGTCCTGACTTTC. The chain has TRBV7-9 and TRBJ2-6; no definite D call. The CDR3 is 15 amino acids. With 7 bases removed from V and 0 bases from J, the gap between germline ends came to 10 bases. CDR1 is SEHNR and CDR2 is FQNEAQ in the germline V gene (reference sequence).